Shown below are 31 T cell receptor beta chains from a single sample sequenced in a study of siplizumab effects on memory and regulatory T cells. Using immunoSEQ multiplex PCR, the repertoire was profiled, and TCRdb retains in-frame clones only, with some absent. The sample includes 70,000 to 95,000 clones, around 90% seen only once; the top ten take roughly 14%. The source material was CD4+ T cells sorted from blood. The source of these receptors is a human donor in good health.

The V call is TRBV29-1, the J call TRBJ2-7; 8 nucleotides align to TRBD1. Germline values: CDR1 SQVTM, CDR2 ANQGSEA. J gave up 8 bases and V 6 bases, and 6 bases lay outside the gene matches. This CDR3 spans 11 amino acids. CDR3 region: CSVVQGAKQYF. CDR3 nucleotide sequence: TGCAGCGTCGTTCAGGGGGCGAAGCAGTACTTC.

This clone was counted between two and nine times. V and J are TRBV5-1 and TRBJ2-6, with D uncertain. The CDR3 is made up of 16 amino acids. Germline assignment: CDR1 SGHRS and CDR2 YFSETQ. Trimming left V 3 bases short and J 1 base short, with 11 bases between. CDR3 nucleotide sequence: TGCGCCAGCAGCTCTGCCAGCCCGTCTGGGGCCAACGTCCTGACTTTC. This sequence encodes CASSSASPSGANVLTF.

The chain recombines TRBV20-1 with TRBJ2-5; D is uncertain. Germline V gene lookup returns CDR1 DFQATT and CDR2 SNEGSKA (reference sequence). Deletions cut 6 bases from V and 4 bases from J, with 9 bases between. This CDR3 region has 11 residues. The CDR3 loop reads CSAPRRETQYF. CDR3 in DNA: TGCAGTGCCCCACGACGAGAGACCCAGTACTTC.

V usage is TRBV19 and J usage is TRBJ1-4; D ambiguous. CDR3 length equals 17 residues. V was shortened by 3 bases and J by 0 bases, with 14 bases between the two germline ends. The germline V gene has CDR1 LNHDA and CDR2 SQIVND (reference sequence). The CDR3 reads CASSIRADLSTNEKLFF. The CDR3 nucleotides read TGTGCCAGTAGTATTCGGGCGGACCTTTCAACTAATGAAAAACTGTTTTTT.

This chain links TRBV6-1 with TRBJ1-1; maybe TRBD1 (5 bases). Trimming pared 4 bases from V and 0 bases from J, leaving 9 bases between. The CDR3 has 14 amino acids. Germline V gene lookup returns CDR1 MNHNS and CDR2 SASEGT. The CDR3 DNA follows: TGTGCCAGCAGTGCGGAGACAGTGAACACTGAAGCTTTCTTT. It codes for CASSAETVNTEAFF.

This clone has only a few counts. The chain has TRBV7-2 and TRBJ2-3; D may be TRBD2 (5 bases). The CDR3 has 12 amino acids. Germline V gene sequence: CDR1 SGHTA, CDR2 FQGNSA. V was trimmed by 5 bases and J by 10 bases, leaving 13 bases between them. This chain's CDR3 is CASSPRLASQYF. The CDR3 DNA is TGTGCCAGCAGCCCACGATTAGCGTCGCAGTATTTT.

The rearrangement joins TRBV29-1 to TRBJ1-1; no reliable D call. This CDR3 comprises 13 residues. Trimming cost V 3 bases and J 1 base, with 9 bases left between them. The V gene's germline CDR1 is SQVTM and CDR2 ANQGSEA. The CDR3 sequence is CSVDSRENTEAFF. The CDR3 DNA is TGCAGCGTTGATTCACGGGAGAACACTGAAGCTTTCTTT.

The chain couples TRBV29-1 to TRBJ1-1; D is unresolved. Trimming took off 3 bases at V and 10 bases at J, with 15 bases between the two ends. The CDR3 contains 12 residues. Germline V gives CDR1 SQVTM, CDR2 ANQGSEA. The DNA of the CDR3 is TGCAGCGTTGACCTTATGACACTAGGAGCTTTCTTT. Translated: CSVDLMTLGAFF. Variable domain in full (rest from reference TRBV29-1 and TRBJ1-1): SAVISQKPSRDICQRGTSLTIQCQVDSQVTMMFWYRQQPGQSLTLIATANQGSEATYESGFVIDKFPISRPNLTFSTLTVSNMSPEDSSIYLCSVDLMTLGAFFGQGTRLTVV.

This rearrangement joins TRBV30 to TRBJ2-7, with 11 bases lining up with TRBD2. The CDR3 has 14 residues. CDR1 and CDR2 (germline): GTSNPN, SVGIG (reference sequence). Trimming took 3 bases from V and 7 from J; bases not matched to a gene: 8. This CDR3 reads CAWRISGRAGEQYF. CDR3 sequence (DNA): TGTGCCTGGAGAATTAGCGGGAGGGCAGGGGAGCAGTACTTC. The full variable domain, in which reference TRBV30 and TRBJ2-7 provide the parts outside the CDR3, is SQTIHQWPATLVQPVGSPLSLECTVEGTSNPNLYWYRQAAGRGLQLLFYSVGIGQISSEVPQNLSASRPQDRQFILSSKKLLLSDSGFYLCAWRISGRAGEQYFGPGTRLTVT.

The count of this clone is one. The chain recombines TRBV15 with TRBJ2-7; 8 bases align to TRBD1. CDR1 is LNHNV, CDR2 YYDKDF, per germline (reference sequence). This CDR3 is built from 14 residues. The V gene end was trimmed by 5 bases and the J gene end by 3 bases; junction bases not matched to a gene: 6. The CDR3 sequence: CATSPRQGNYEQYF. In DNA form, the CDR3 reads TGTGCCACCAGCCCCCGACAGGGGAACTACGAGCAGTACTTC.

The chain employs TRBV19 and TRBJ1-2; D gene ambiguous. Germline CDR1 is LNHDA and CDR2 is SQIVND (reference sequence). Trimming took 8 bases from V and 8 from J, leaving 6 bases between them. The CDR3 totals 9 residues. The CDR3 DNA is TGTGCCAGTGGTACCGGCTACACCTTC. It yields the protein CASGTGYTF.

This clone was observed a handful of times. This chain uses TRBV7-3 with TRBJ2-2; D gene unclear. Germline V gives CDR1 SGHTA, CDR2 FQGTGA. The CDR3 contains 13 residues. The germline V and J ends were trimmed by 2 bases and 4 bases, with 5 bases remaining between them. CDR3 DNA sequence: TGTGCCAGCAGCTTATTGTCCACCGGGGAGCTGTTTTTT. Translating it yields CASSLLSTGELFF.

The chain uses TRBV5-4 and TRBJ2-3; D ambiguous. Germline-derived CDR1 and CDR2 are SGHNT and YYREEE (reference sequence). The V and J ends lost 0 bases and 4 bases respectively, with 3 bases between them. There are 12 residues in the CDR3. CDR3 residues: CASSLGADTQYF. CDR3 DNA sequence: TGTGCCAGCAGCTTGGGCGCAGATACGCAGTATTTT.

The J gene is TRBJ1-2, the V gene TRBV6-5; maybe TRBD1 (5 bases). Germline V gene lookup returns CDR1 MNHEY and CDR2 SVGAGI. The CDR3 loop spans 15 amino acids. V lost 0 bases, J lost 4 bases, and 12 bases lay in between. The CDR3: CASSYSVGEAYGYTF. DNA for the CDR3: TGTGCCAGCAGTTACTCGGTGGGGGAGGCCTATGGCTACACCTTC.

The genes are TRBV30 and TRBJ1-2; 9 bases line up with TRBD1. The length of the CDR3 is 17 residues. Germline assignment: CDR1 GTSNPN and CDR2 SVGIG (reference sequence). After removal of 0 bases from V and 8 bases from J, the junction contained 16 bases not matched to a gene. The CDR3 spells CAWSVSSGTGPYTGYTF. The CDR3 coding sequence is TGTGCCTGGAGTGTTTCCTCCGGGACAGGGCCTTACACCGGCTACACCTTC.

This clone appeared once. V and J are TRBV5-6 and TRBJ1-3, with 10 bases matching TRBD1. Per the germline V gene, CDR1 is SGHDT and CDR2 is YYEEEE. This CDR3 is 14 amino acids long. The V segment lost 4 bases and the J segment 3 bases; nucleotides outside the gene matches: 1. The CDR3 DNA follows: TGTGCCAGCAGCCGGACAGGGGGTGGAAACACCATATATTTT. Its protein product is CASSRTGGGNTIYF.

This rearrangement joins TRBV19 to TRBJ1-1; 8 bases map to TRBD1. The trim removed 1 base at V and 0 bases at J, leaving 7 bases unmatched. This CDR3 contains 17 residues. Germline lookup yields CDR1 LNHDA and CDR2 SQIVND (reference sequence). Here the CDR3 reads CASSIGNPGGLNTEAFF. The CDR3 region has the DNA TGTGCCAGTAGTATAGGGAACCCAGGGGGCCTGAACACTGAAGCTTTCTTT.

This clone has more than one count but fewer than ten. This chain uses TRBV11-2 with TRBJ2-7, with D tentatively TRBD2 (5 bases). CDR3 length equals 15 residues. V shed 0 bases and J shed 7 bases, with 16 bases lying between them. Germline-derived CDR1 and CDR2 are SGHAT and FQNNGV. CDR3 protein: CASSLELEVAREQYF. In DNA, the CDR3 is TGTGCCAGCAGCTTAGAACTAGAGGTTGCGAGGGAGCAGTACTTC. Combining the CDR3 with reference TRBV11-2 and TRBJ2-7 gives the whole variable domain EAGVAQSPRYKIIEKRQSVAFWCNPISGHATLYWYQQILGQGPKLLIQFQNNGVVDDSQLPKDRFSAERLKGVDSTLKIQPAKLEDSAVYLCASSLELEVAREQYFGPGTRLTVT.

The chain joins TRBV4-2 to TRBJ1-3; D is undetermined. Germline values: CDR1 LGHNA, CDR2 YNFKEQ. V was cut by 0 bases and J by 2 bases, with 11 bases left in between. The CDR3 is 16 residues long. CDR3 in DNA: TGTGCCAGCAGCCAAGATTTCGGGCAGACTGGAAACACCATATATTTT. Protein sequence: CASSQDFGQTGNTIYF.

The chain links TRBV5-4 to TRBJ1-2; 8 nucleotides agree with TRBD1. The CDR3 sequence is 14 residues long. Germline V gives CDR1 SGHNT, CDR2 YYREEE (reference sequence). The junction had 12 bases not matched to a gene; V was cut back by 6 bases and J by 8 bases. Here the CDR3 reads CASTSPTGGEGYTF. The CDR3 DNA is TGTGCCAGCACCTCACCCACAGGGGGTGAGGGCTACACCTTC.

The gene calls are TRBV6-1 and TRBJ2-7; TRBD2 matches at 7 bases. The V and J ends lost 3 bases and 3 bases, in that order; junction bases with no gene match: 8. Germline CDR1 MNHNS, CDR2 SASEGT. The CDR3 contains 15 residues. CDR3 sequence: CASSDPEGGDYEQYF. The CDR3 nucleotides read TGTGCCAGCAGTGACCCTGAGGGAGGGGACTACGAGCAGTACTTC.

CDR3 sequence reads: CASSLRRFPNTGELFF. For the CDR3, the DNA is TGTGCCAGCTCACTGAGACGGTTCCCGAACACCGGGGAGCTGTTTTTT. The chain carries TRBV18 and TRBJ2-2; D gene ambiguous. This CDR3 contains 16 residues. Germline V lookup: CDR1 KGHSH, CDR2 LQKENI. Trimming removed 4 bases at V and 0 bases at J, with 12 bases between.

The CDR3 loop reads CATLPSGSGDTGELFF. CDR3 DNA sequence: TGTGCCACCCTCCCTAGCGGGAGCGGGGACACCGGGGAGCTGTTTTTT. The J gene is TRBJ2-2, the V gene TRBV28, with TRBD2 matching 10 bases. V lost 10 bases to trimming and J lost 3 bases; unmatched junction nucleotides: 11. This CDR3 has 16 residues. Germline V CDR1 and CDR2: MDHEN, SYDVKM.

The rearrangement links TRBV18 to TRBJ2-4; possible D gene TRBD2, 6 bases. Per the germline V gene, CDR1 is KGHSH and CDR2 is LQKENI. This CDR3 spans 18 amino acids. The V and J ends lost 3 bases and 0 bases respectively, with 18 bases between them. The CDR3: CASSPQRRDPIAKNIQYF. The CDR3 DNA reads TGTGCCAGCTCACCTCAGCGGCGGGATCCAATAGCCAAAAACATTCAGTACTTC.

This chain uses TRBV4-2 with TRBJ2-7; TRBD2 aligns across 9 bases. This CDR3 region has 17 residues. J was trimmed by 4 bases and V by 0 bases; bases with no gene match: 10. Germline V gene sequence: CDR1 LGHNA, CDR2 YNFKEQ. CDR3 nucleotides: TGTGCCAGCAGCCAAGATCCCTTGCCTAGCGGGAATTACGAGCAGTACTTC. Translation gives CASSQDPLPSGNYEQYF.

The rearrangement uses TRBV5-1 and TRBJ2-1, with 10 nucleotides matching TRBD2. V lost 4 bases, J lost 3 bases, and 10 bases stayed unmatched. The V gene's germline CDR1 is SGHRS and CDR2 YFSETQ. The CDR3 totals 17 residues. DNA for the CDR3: TGCGCCAGCAGCGCCAATTTAGCGGGAGGTTTCTACAATGAGCAGTTCTTC. It specifies CASSANLAGGFYNEQFF.

This clone came up once. This rearrangement joins TRBV5-1 to TRBJ2-1, with a tentative D call TRBD2 (5 bases). CDR1 and CDR2 (germline): SGHRS, YFSETQ. This CDR3 is 14 amino acids long. V dropped 2 bases and J dropped 8 bases, with 14 bases sitting between them. This CDR3 reads CASSFTADTDEQFF. Here the CDR3 DNA reads TGCGCCAGCAGCTTCACAGCGGATACGGATGAGCAGTTCTTC.

This clone was found a few times. This rearrangement joins TRBV2 to TRBJ2-5; 10 bases are a match to TRBD2. Germline values: CDR1 SNHLY, CDR2 FYNNEI. The V and J ends lost 6 bases and 5 bases, in that order; junction bases with no gene match: 6. There are 14 residues in the CDR3. The CDR3 region has the DNA TGTGCCAGCAGAATAGCGGGAGGCCCCGAGACCCAGTACTTC. Encoded protein: CASRIAGGPETQYF.

The rearrangement joins TRBV13 to TRBJ1-1; D gene unclear. The CDR3 is 14 residues long. V was clipped by 0 bases and J by 0 bases, with 5 bases between them. CDR1 and CDR2 from the germline V gene are PRHDT and FYEKMQ (reference sequence). The CDR3 DNA reads as TGTGCCAGCAGCTTAGGAGGGATGAACACTGAAGCTTTCTTT. Its protein product is CASSLGGMNTEAFF.

The CDR3 region is CASPFQETQYF. CDR3 coding DNA: TGTGCCAGCCCTTTCCAAGAGACCCAGTACTTC. This chain joins TRBV21-1 and TRBJ2-5; no check of the table's D call, TRBD2, against the DNA was made. TRBV21-1 is an annotated pseudogene. The CDR3 sequence is 11 residues long.

The chain joins TRBV28 to TRBJ2-3, with D unclear. CDR3 size: 13 residues. CDR1 and CDR2 (germline): MDHEN, SYDVKM. Between the trimmed V and J ends, which lost 7 bases and 3 bases, there was a span of 11 bases. The CDR3 here is CASKALPTDTQYF. CDR3 coding DNA: TGTGCCAGCAAGGCTCTTCCTACAGATACGCAGTATTTT.